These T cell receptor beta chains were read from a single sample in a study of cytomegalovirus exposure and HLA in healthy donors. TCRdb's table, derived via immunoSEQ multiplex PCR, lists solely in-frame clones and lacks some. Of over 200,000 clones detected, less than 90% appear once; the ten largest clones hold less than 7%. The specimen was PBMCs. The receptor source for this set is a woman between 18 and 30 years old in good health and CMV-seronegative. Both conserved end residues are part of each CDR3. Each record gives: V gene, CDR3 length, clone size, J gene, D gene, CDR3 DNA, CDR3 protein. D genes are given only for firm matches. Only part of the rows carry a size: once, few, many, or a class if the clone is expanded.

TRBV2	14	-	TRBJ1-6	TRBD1	TGTGCCAGCAGCGGACAGGAGACTAATTCACCCCTCCACTTT	CASSGQETNSPLHF
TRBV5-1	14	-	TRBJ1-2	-	TGCGCCAGCAGCTTGGGTACAGGGAACTATGGCTACACCTTC	CASSLGTGNYGYTF
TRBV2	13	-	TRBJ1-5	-	TGTGCCAGCAAAAAGGGGGGCAATCAGCCCCAGCATTTT	CASKKGGNQPQHF
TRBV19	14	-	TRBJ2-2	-	TGTGCCAGTAGTATAGAAGTCCTCACCGGGGAGCTGTTTTTT	CASSIEVLTGELFF
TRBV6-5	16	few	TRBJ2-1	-	TGTGCCAGCAGTTACTCGAGAGGACCCCCGCCGAATGAGCAGTTCTTC	CASSYSRGPPPNEQFF
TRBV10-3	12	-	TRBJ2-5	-	TGTGCCATCAGTGAGTCGGGCGCGACCCAGTACTTC	CAISESGATQYF
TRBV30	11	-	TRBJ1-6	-	TGTGCCTGGGGGCCAGATTCACCCCTCCACTTT	CAWGPDSPLHF
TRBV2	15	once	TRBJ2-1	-	TGTGCCAGCAGTGAAGCAGGGGGTTCCTACAATGAGCAGTTCTTC	CASSEAGGSYNEQFF
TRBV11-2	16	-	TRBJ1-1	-	TGTGCCAGCAGCTTTAGTTCCACCGGCGGGGCTCGGGGAGCTTTCTTT	CASSFSSTGGARGAFF
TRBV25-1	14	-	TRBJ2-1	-	TGTGCCAGCAGTGGGGGCTACCCGAACAATGAGCAGTTCTTC	CASSGGYPNNEQFF
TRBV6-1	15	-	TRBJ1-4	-	TGTGCCAGCAGTCCCGACACAAAACCTGTGGAAAAACTGTTTTTT	CASSPDTKPVEKLFF
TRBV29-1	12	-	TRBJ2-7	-	TGCAGCGTTGAGGGCTCTACCTACGAGCAGTACTTC	CSVEGSTYEQYF
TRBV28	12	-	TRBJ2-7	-	TGTGCCAGCAGTCCACCTGGCCATGCCACCCACTTC	CASSPPGHATHF
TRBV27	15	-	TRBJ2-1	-	TGTGCCAGCAGTTTAGTGCCCCACTCTTACAATGAGCAGTTCTTC	CASSLVPHSYNEQFF
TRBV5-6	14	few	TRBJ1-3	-	TGTGCCAGCAGCTTGGGCGGCTCTGGAAACACCATATATTTT	CASSLGGSGNTIYF
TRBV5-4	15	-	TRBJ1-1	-	TGTGCCAGCAGCCCTCAGACAGGAACGAACACTGAAGCTTTCTTT	CASSPQTGTNTEAFF
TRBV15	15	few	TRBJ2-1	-	TGTGCCACCAGCCCCGGGTGGACCGCCTCGTATGAGCAGTTCTTC	CATSPGWTASYEQFF
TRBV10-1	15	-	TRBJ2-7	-	TGCGCCAGCAATCTGCCGGGACCCCGGAGGCCCGAGCAGTACTTC	CASNLPGPRRPEQYF
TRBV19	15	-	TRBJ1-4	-	TGTGCCAGTAGTATACACGGGGCAACTAATGAAAAACTGTTTTTT	CASSIHGATNEKLFF
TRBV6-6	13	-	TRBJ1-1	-	TGTGCCAGCAGTTACTCCCGGGGCACTGAAGCTTTCTTT	CASSYSRGTEAFF
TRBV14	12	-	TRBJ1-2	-	TGTGCCAGCAGCCAAGCCAACTATGGCTACACCTTC	CASSQANYGYTF
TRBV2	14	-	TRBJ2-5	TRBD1	TGTGCCAGCAGGAGGACAGGGGGATTGGAGACCCAGTACTTC	CASRRTGGLETQYF